This entry features one T cell receptor beta chain sequence. The junction shows a germline mismatch at one end, possibly a read error. This sample is drawn from a study of blood T cell repertoires in COVID-19. Overall study: Acute-phase and convalescent COVID-19 samples originated in the United States, Italy and Spain. Nucleic acid was either cDNA or gDNA, and it came from T cells, B-cell-depleted T cells, or PBMCs.

Individuals aged about 18 to 89 years were recruited from roughly 22 US areas. Allocation to cohorts depended on clinical history reported by the participants. This CDR3 is 15 amino acids long. Germline CDR1 is PRHDT and CDR2 is FYEKMQ (reference sequence). Clones were sequenced by immunoSEQ multiplex PCR, and TCRdb holds only the in-frame ones, with some missing. The sample has over 350,000 clones, approximately 90% seen once. The chain employs TRBV13 and TRBJ1-6; 7 bases are shared with TRBD1. Sequenced: PBMCs or T cells enriched from blood (not recorded which). This sequence was found in a woman younger than 30 who had recovered from COVID-19. The CDR3 coding sequence is TGTGCCAGCAGATTAGAACAGGGGACCCATTCACCCCTCCACTTT. This codes for CASRLEQGTHSPLHF.